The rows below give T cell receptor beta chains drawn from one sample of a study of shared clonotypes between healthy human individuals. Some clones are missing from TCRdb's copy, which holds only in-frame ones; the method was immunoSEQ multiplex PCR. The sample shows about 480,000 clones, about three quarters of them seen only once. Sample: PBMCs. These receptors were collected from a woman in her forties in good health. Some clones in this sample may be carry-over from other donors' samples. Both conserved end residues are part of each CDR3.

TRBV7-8	CASSFRNTEAFF
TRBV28	CASSLPTGQAYEQYF
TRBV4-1	CASSQGLALDEQYF
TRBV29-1	CSVAQGSGGNTEAFF
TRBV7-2	CASSLEGGQVYEQYF
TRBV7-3	CASSSTALNTEAFF
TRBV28	CASSSPDPPSYEQYF
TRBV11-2	CASSLNSVGEQYF
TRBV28	CASSSGPQTFNEQFF
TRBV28	CASRLAGGPFYEQYF
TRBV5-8	CASTPGGIRAQPQHF
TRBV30	CAWTRTGHTEAFF
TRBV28	CASTTTRLARSYEQYF
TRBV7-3	CASSLDSGNSYEQYF
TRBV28	CASSQSMAPGVDEQFF
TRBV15	CATSPRGTGVGGNTIYF
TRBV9	CASSSSLRSHNEQFF
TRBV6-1	CASSLRDRGYEQYF